Listed below are T cell receptor beta chains from one sample, sequenced in a study of a mutant IDH1 vaccine in newly diagnosed glioma. These TCRs are of unknown antigen specificity. Clones were read by immunoSEQ multiplex PCR, and TCRdb kept only the in-frame ones, dropping some. This table has some 31,000 clones, roughly three quarters appearing once. The sequencing used PBMCs, collected from a glioma patient whose treatment included an IDH1 peptide vaccine. The receptor set was obtained from a woman younger than 45 with glioma. Some clones in this sample may be carry-over from other donors' samples. Each CDR3 is given with its conserved first and last residue. Fields, in order: clone size, D gene, J gene, V gene, CDR3 DNA, CDR3 protein. A D gene is named only where the DNA matches it firmly. Clone size is shown for a subset of rows, as once, few, many or a class of expanded clone.

abundance: -; d_gene: -; j_gene: TRBJ2-7; v_gene: TRBV14; CDR3nt: TGTGCCAGCAGCCAAGTACGGGGTACCTACGAGCAGTACTTC; CDR3aa: CASSQVRGTYEQYF
abundance: -; d_gene: -; j_gene: TRBJ2-3; v_gene: TRBV25-1; CDR3nt: TGTGCCAGCAGGGGTAGCACAGATACGCAGTATTTT; CDR3aa: CASRGSTDTQYF
abundance: -; d_gene: TRBD1; j_gene: TRBJ1-1; v_gene: TRBV5-1; CDR3nt: TGCGCCAGCAGCTTGGGGACAGGGGGCGAAGCTTTCTTT; CDR3aa: CASSLGTGGEAFF
abundance: -; d_gene: -; j_gene: TRBJ1-4; v_gene: TRBV28; CDR3nt: TGTGCCAGCAGTTCCCCACAGGGCGGGGAAAAACTGTTTTTT; CDR3aa: CASSSPQGGEKLFF
abundance: -; d_gene: -; j_gene: TRBJ2-6; v_gene: TRBV2; CDR3nt: TGTGCCAGCAAGCAGTTGGTCTCTGGGGCCAACGTCCTGACTTTC; CDR3aa: CASKQLVSGANVLTF
abundance: -; d_gene: TRBD1; j_gene: TRBJ2-7; v_gene: TRBV30; CDR3nt: TGTGCCTGGAACCCCGACGGGACAGGGGGCACTAGTCAGTACTTC; CDR3aa: CAWNPDGTGGTSQYF
abundance: once; d_gene: TRBD1; j_gene: TRBJ2-3; v_gene: TRBV5-1; CDR3nt: TGCGCCAGCAGCTCGGGACAGACTAGCACAGATACGCAGTATTTT; CDR3aa: CASSSGQTSTDTQYF
abundance: -; d_gene: -; j_gene: TRBJ2-5; v_gene: TRBV6-5; CDR3nt: TGTGCCAGCAGAGACTCGATGGAGACCCAGTACTTC; CDR3aa: CASRDSMETQYF
abundance: -; d_gene: TRBD2; j_gene: TRBJ2-7; v_gene: TRBV5-1; CDR3nt: TGCGCCAGCAGCGAACTAGCGGGAGGGCCCGGAGAGCAGTACTTC; CDR3aa: CASSELAGGPGEQYF
abundance: -; d_gene: TRBD1; j_gene: TRBJ1-4; v_gene: TRBV6-5; CDR3nt: TGTGCCAGCAGTTACGGGACAGGGTCCGGTAATGAAAAACTGTTTTTT; CDR3aa: CASSYGTGSGNEKLFF
abundance: -; d_gene: -; j_gene: TRBJ2-7; v_gene: TRBV9; CDR3nt: TGTGCCAGCAGCGTAGCCGGGAACCCTTCCTACGAGCAGTACTTC; CDR3aa: CASSVAGNPSYEQYF
abundance: once; d_gene: TRBD1; j_gene: TRBJ2-7; v_gene: TRBV7-4; CDR3nt: TGTGCCACCGATTTGGACAGGGAGCGCTACGAGCAGTACTTC; CDR3aa: CATDLDRERYEQYF
abundance: -; d_gene: -; j_gene: TRBJ2-5; v_gene: TRBV4-1; CDR3nt: TGCGCCAGCAGCTCAGGGTGGGTTGAGGAGACCCAGTACTTC; CDR3aa: CASSSGWVEETQYF
abundance: -; d_gene: -; j_gene: TRBJ1-6; v_gene: TRBV6-5; CDR3nt: TGTGCCAGCAGTTACAGGGTATGGAATTCACCCCTCCACTTT; CDR3aa: CASSYRVWNSPLHF
abundance: -; d_gene: TRBD1; j_gene: TRBJ1-1; v_gene: TRBV12-5; CDR3nt: TGTGCTAGTGGTTTGGGGACAGGAGGTTTGAACACTGAAGCTTTCTTT; CDR3aa: CASGLGTGGLNTEAFF
abundance: few; d_gene: -; j_gene: TRBJ1-3; v_gene: TRBV9; CDR3nt: TGTGCCAGCAGCGTAGGGGGGGCTGGAAACACCATATATTTT; CDR3aa: CASSVGGAGNTIYF
abundance: -; d_gene: TRBD2; j_gene: TRBJ2-5; v_gene: TRBV5-4; CDR3nt: TGTGCCAGCAGCCCCCTAGCGGGAGACGAGACCCAGTACTTC; CDR3aa: CASSPLAGDETQYF
abundance: -; d_gene: -; j_gene: TRBJ2-7; v_gene: TRBV4-1; CDR3nt: TGCGCCAGCAGCCACAGGGTTACCTACGAGCAGTACTTC; CDR3aa: CASSHRVTYEQYF
abundance: -; d_gene: -; j_gene: TRBJ2-7; v_gene: TRBV19; CDR3nt: TGTGCCAGTAGACAGGGAAGGGACGAGCAGTACTTC; CDR3aa: CASRQGRDEQYF
abundance: -; d_gene: -; j_gene: TRBJ1-5; v_gene: TRBV12-5; CDR3nt: TGTGCTAGTGGTTTGGTATTGGGGGGCGGGCAGGGCTATAGCAATCAGCCCCAGCATTTT; CDR3aa: CASGLVLGGGQGYSNQPQHF
abundance: -; d_gene: -; j_gene: TRBJ1-4; v_gene: TRBV10-2; CDR3nt: TGCGCCAGCAGGGGGACTGAAAAACTGTTTTTT; CDR3aa: CASRGTEKLFF
abundance: -; d_gene: TRBD2; j_gene: TRBJ2-7; v_gene: TRBV7-8; CDR3nt: TGTGCCAGCAGCCTGCGGGGGGGTATGGGTTCCTACGAGCAGTACTTC; CDR3aa: CASSLRGGMGSYEQYF
abundance: -; d_gene: -; j_gene: TRBJ2-7; v_gene: TRBV7-9; CDR3nt: TGTGCCAGCAGCTCGGACAGTAACGAGCAGTACTTC; CDR3aa: CASSSDSNEQYF
abundance: few; d_gene: -; j_gene: TRBJ1-1; v_gene: TRBV2; CDR3nt: TGTGCCAGCATCGAAGACCGGACCTTATTGGGCACTGAAGCTTTCTTT; CDR3aa: CASIEDRTLLGTEAFF
abundance: -; d_gene: -; j_gene: TRBJ1-2; v_gene: TRBV19; CDR3nt: TGTGCCAGTAGTTTCCAGGGAGTAGGCGGCTACACCTTC; CDR3aa: CASSFQGVGGYTF
abundance: medium-sized; d_gene: -; j_gene: TRBJ1-2; v_gene: TRBV7-2; CDR3nt: TGTGCCAGCAGCTTTTCAGCCAGCCTCTATGGCTACACCTTC; CDR3aa: CASSFSASLYGYTF
abundance: -; d_gene: -; j_gene: TRBJ2-3; v_gene: TRBV27; CDR3nt: TGTGCCAGTTACGGACCGGGCCGCGGAAACACAGATACGCAGTATTTT; CDR3aa: CASYGPGRGNTDTQYF
abundance: -; d_gene: TRBD1; j_gene: TRBJ1-3; v_gene: TRBV2; CDR3nt: TGTGCCAGCCACCGGGACAGGGAATTATCTGGAAACACCATATATTTT; CDR3aa: CASHRDRELSGNTIYF
abundance: -; d_gene: -; j_gene: TRBJ2-7; v_gene: TRBV7-6; CDR3nt: TGTGCCAGCAGCCCGCGGACCGCCCCCGGAGAGCAGTACTTC; CDR3aa: CASSPRTAPGEQYF
abundance: -; d_gene: -; j_gene: TRBJ2-7; v_gene: TRBV27; CDR3nt: TGTGCCAGCAGTCCCCCAGGGCTCGAGCAGTACTTC; CDR3aa: CASSPPGLEQYF
abundance: few; d_gene: -; j_gene: TRBJ1-5; v_gene: TRBV4-1; CDR3nt: TGCGCCAGCAGCCAGGAGTTTAGCAATCAGCCCCAGCATTTT; CDR3aa: CASSQEFSNQPQHF
abundance: -; d_gene: -; j_gene: TRBJ2-2; v_gene: TRBV6-6; CDR3nt: TGTGCCAGCAGTTACACGATGACTACAGGGCCCGGGGAGCTGTTTTTT; CDR3aa: CASSYTMTTGPGELFF
abundance: -; d_gene: TRBD1; j_gene: TRBJ2-7; v_gene: TRBV2; CDR3nt: TGTGCCAGCGACAGGGGGCGTTACGAGCAGTACTTC; CDR3aa: CASDRGRYEQYF
abundance: few; d_gene: TRBD1; j_gene: TRBJ1-2; v_gene: TRBV4-1; CDR3nt: TGCGCCAGCAGCCAAGGAAGACAGGGCTATGGCTACACCTTC; CDR3aa: CASSQGRQGYGYTF
abundance: few; d_gene: -; j_gene: TRBJ2-5; v_gene: TRBV7-9; CDR3nt: TGTGCCAGCAGCTTTAGTGGGGGGGCTTTAGAGACCCAGTACTTC; CDR3aa: CASSFSGGALETQYF
abundance: -; d_gene: TRBD2; j_gene: TRBJ2-5; v_gene: TRBV27; CDR3nt: TGTGCCAGCAGTTTACACCGACTAGCGGCTACGACCCAGTACTTC; CDR3aa: CASSLHRLAATTQYF
abundance: -; d_gene: -; j_gene: TRBJ2-7; v_gene: TRBV7-9; CDR3nt: TGTGCCAGCAGCTTAGGTACGGGCTTCGAGCAGTACTTC; CDR3aa: CASSLGTGFEQYF
abundance: -; d_gene: -; j_gene: TRBJ1-2; v_gene: TRBV19; CDR3nt: TGTGCCAGTAGTGATGGGGTGCCCGACTATGGCTACACCTTC; CDR3aa: CASSDGVPDYGYTF
abundance: -; d_gene: TRBD2; j_gene: TRBJ2-5; v_gene: TRBV27; CDR3nt: TGTGCCAGCAAACCCCTAGCGGGAGCTCGGGAGACCCAGTACTTC; CDR3aa: CASKPLAGARETQYF
abundance: -; d_gene: TRBD1; j_gene: TRBJ1-2; v_gene: TRBV29-1; CDR3nt: TGCAGCGTTGAAGATCAACAGGGGGCAGGATATGGCTACACCTTC; CDR3aa: CSVEDQQGAGYGYTF
abundance: -; d_gene: TRBD2; j_gene: TRBJ2-1; v_gene: TRBV19; CDR3nt: TGTGCCAGTAGTTCGACTAGCGGGGGCTACAATGAGCAGTTCTTC; CDR3aa: CASSSTSGGYNEQFF